This T cell receptor (beta chain) was found in a study of T-cell memory formation after mild COVID-19. As to this clonotype: Its target is unknown.

The study, taken as a whole, reports: Pre-infection memory held some responding clones, suggesting pre-existing cross-reactive T cells responded. Contracting clones from day 15 to 85 had balanced CD4/CD8; later expanders favoured CD4+.

Germline CDR1 is LNHDA and CDR2 is SQIVND (reference sequence). V was shortened by 3 bases and J by 1 base, with 6 bases between the two germline ends. The CDR3 spans 13 residues. TCRdb called the 5' RACE reads again in MiXCR, with one record for every CDR3 protein. The table has about 84,000 distinct CDR3 sequences, approximately 14% seen once. The J gene is TRBJ1-1, the V gene TRBV19; the D is unclear. The TCR was taken from an adult woman who had mild COVID-19 (a few samples of this study predate the infection). Cell type and time point are not known. Sequences were obtained from PBMCs or a T cell subset sorted from them (not recorded which). The chain's CDR3 is CASSIGRNTEAFF. CDR3 bases: TGTGCCAGTAGTATCGGGAGGAACACTGAAGCTTTCTTT.